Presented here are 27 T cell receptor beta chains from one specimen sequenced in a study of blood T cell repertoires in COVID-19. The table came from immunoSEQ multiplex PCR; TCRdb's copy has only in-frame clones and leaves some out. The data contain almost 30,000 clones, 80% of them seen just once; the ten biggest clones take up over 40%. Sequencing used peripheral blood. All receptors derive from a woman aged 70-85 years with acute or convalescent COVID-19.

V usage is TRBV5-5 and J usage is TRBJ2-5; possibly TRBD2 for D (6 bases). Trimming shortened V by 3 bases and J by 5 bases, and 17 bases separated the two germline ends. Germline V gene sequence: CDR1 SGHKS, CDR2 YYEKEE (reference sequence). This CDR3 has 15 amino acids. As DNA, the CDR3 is TGTGCCAGCAGCTCGCAGGGACTCTATGAGGAGACCCAGTACTTC. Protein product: CASSSQGLYEETQYF.

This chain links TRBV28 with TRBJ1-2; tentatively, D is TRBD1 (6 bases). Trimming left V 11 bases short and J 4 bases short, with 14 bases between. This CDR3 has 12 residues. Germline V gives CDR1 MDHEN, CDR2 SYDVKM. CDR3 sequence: CAVRGGGYGYTF. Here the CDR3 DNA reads TGTGCCGTCAGGGGAGGGGGCTATGGCTACACCTTC.

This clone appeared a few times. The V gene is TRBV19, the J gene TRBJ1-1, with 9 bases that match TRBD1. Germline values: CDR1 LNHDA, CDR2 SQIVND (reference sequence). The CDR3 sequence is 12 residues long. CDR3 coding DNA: TGTGCGACAGGGGGAATGAACACTGAAGCTTTCTTT. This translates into CATGGMNTEAFF.

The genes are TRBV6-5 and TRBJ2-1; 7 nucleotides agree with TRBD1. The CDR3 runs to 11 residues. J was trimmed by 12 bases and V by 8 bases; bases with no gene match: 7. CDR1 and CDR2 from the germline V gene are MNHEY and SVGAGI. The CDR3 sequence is CASGQAGGQFF. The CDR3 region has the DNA TGTGCCAGCGGACAGGCTGGGGGGCAGTTCTTC.

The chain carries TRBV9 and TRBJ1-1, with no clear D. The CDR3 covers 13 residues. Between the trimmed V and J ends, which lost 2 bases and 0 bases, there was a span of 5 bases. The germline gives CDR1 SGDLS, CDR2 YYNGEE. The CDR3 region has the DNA TGTGCCAGCAGCGTGGCAATGAACACTGAAGCTTTCTTT. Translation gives CASSVAMNTEAFF.

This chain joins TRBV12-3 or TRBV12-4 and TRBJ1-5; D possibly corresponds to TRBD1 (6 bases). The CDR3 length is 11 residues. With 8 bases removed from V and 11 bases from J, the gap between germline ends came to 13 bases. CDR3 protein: CASGQPRAQHF. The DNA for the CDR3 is TGTGCCAGCGGACAGCCGAGGGCCCAGCATTTT.

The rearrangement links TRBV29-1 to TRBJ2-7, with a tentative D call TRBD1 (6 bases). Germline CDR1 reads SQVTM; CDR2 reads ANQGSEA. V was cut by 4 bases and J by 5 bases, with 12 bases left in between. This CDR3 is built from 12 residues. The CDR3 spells CSVVQGKDEQYF. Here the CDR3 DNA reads TGCAGCGTTGTACAGGGCAAAGACGAGCAGTACTTC.

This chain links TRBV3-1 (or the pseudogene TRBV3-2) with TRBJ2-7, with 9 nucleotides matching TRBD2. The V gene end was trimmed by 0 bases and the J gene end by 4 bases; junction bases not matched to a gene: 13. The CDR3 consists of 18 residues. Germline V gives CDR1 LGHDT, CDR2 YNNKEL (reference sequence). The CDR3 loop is CASSQDRKGASGMYEQYF. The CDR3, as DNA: TGTGCCAGCAGCCAAGATCGGAAAGGGGCTAGCGGGATGTACGAGCAGTACTTC.

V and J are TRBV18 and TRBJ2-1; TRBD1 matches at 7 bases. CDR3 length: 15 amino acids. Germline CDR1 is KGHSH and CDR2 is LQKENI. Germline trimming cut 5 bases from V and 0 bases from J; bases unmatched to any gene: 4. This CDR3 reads CASSLGGTSYNEQFF. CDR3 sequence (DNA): TGTGCCAGCTCATTAGGGGGCACCTCCTACAATGAGCAGTTCTTC.

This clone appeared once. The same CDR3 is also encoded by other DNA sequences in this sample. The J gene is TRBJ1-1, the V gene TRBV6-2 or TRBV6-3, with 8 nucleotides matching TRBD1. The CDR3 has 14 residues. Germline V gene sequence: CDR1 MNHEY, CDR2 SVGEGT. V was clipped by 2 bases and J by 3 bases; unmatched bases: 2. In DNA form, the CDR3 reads TGTGCCAGCAGTTACCTGGACAGGGACACTGAAGCTTTCTTT. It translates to CASSYLDRDTEAFF.

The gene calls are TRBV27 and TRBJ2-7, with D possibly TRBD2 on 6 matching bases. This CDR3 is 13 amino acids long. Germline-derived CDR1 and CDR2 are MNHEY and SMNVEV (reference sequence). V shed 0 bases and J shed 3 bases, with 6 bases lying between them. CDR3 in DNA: TGTGCCAGCAGTTTATCGGGGGGCTACGAGCAGTACTTC. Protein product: CASSLSGGYEQYF.

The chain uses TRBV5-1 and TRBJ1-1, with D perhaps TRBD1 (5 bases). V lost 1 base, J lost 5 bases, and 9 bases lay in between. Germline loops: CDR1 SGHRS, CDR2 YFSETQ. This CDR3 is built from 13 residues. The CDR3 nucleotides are TGCGCCAGCAGCTTGCAGGGTTGGACTGAAGCTTTCTTT. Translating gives CASSLQGWTEAFF.

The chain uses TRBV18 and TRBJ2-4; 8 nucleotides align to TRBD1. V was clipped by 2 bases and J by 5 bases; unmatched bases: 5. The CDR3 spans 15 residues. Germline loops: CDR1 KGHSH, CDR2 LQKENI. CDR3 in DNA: TGTGCCAGCTCACCATACATACAGGGGGAAAACATTCAGTACTTC. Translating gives CASSPYIQGENIQYF. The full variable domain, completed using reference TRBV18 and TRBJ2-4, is NAGVMQNPRHLVRRRGQEARLRCSPMKGHSHVYWYRQLPEEGLKFMVYLQKENIIDESGMPKERFSAEFPKEGPSILRIQQVVRGDSAAYFCASSPYIQGENIQYFGAGTRLSVL.

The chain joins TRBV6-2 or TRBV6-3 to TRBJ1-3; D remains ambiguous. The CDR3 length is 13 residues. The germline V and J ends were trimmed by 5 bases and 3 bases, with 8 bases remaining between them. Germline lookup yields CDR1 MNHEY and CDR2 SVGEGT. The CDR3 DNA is TGTGCCAGCAGTCAGAACCTTGGAAACACCATATATTTT. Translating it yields CASSQNLGNTIYF.

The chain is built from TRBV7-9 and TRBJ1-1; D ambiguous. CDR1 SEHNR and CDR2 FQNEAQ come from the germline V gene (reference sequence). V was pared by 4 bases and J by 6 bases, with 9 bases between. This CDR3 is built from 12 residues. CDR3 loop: CASSSLLAEAFF. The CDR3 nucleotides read TGTGCCAGCAGCTCATTATTAGCTGAAGCTTTCTTT.

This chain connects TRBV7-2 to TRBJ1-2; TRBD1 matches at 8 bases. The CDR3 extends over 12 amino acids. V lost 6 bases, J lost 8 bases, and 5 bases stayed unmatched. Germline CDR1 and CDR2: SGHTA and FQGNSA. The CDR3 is CASRTDRGGYTF. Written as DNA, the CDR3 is TGTGCCAGCAGAACCGACAGGGGAGGCTACACCTTC.

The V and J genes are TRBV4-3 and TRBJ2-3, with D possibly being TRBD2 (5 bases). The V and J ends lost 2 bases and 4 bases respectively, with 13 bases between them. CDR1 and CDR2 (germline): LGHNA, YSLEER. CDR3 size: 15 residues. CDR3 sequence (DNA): TGCGCCAGCAGCCAAACTAGTAGAATGGCAGATACGCAGTATTTT. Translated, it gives CASSQTSRMADTQYF.

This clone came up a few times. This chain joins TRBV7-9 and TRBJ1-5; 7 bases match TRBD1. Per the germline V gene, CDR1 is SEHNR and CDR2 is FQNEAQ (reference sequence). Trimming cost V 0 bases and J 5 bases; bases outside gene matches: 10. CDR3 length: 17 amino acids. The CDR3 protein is CASSLAETDREDQPQHF. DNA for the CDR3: TGTGCCAGCAGCTTAGCCGAAACCGACAGGGAGGATCAGCCCCAGCATTTT.

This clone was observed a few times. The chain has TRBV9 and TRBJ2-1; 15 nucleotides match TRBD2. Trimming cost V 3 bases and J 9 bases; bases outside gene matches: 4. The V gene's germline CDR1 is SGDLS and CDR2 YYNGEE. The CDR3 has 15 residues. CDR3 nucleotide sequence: TGTGCCAGCAGCGATGGACTAGCGGGAGGGCTTGAGCAGTTCTTC. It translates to CASSDGLAGGLEQFF.

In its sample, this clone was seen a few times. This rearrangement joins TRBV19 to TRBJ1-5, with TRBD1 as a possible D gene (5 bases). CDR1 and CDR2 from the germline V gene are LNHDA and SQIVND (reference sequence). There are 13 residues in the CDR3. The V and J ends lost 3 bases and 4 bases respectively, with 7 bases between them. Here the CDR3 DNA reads TGTGCCAGTAGTATGGAGGGGAATCAGCCCCAGCATTTT. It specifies CASSMEGNQPQHF.

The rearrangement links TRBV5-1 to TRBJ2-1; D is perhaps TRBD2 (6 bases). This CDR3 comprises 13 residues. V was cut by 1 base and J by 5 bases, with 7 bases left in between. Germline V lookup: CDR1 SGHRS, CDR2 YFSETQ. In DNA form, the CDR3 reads TGCGCCAGCAGCTTGAGGAGGGACAATGAGCAGTTCTTC. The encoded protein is CASSLRRDNEQFF.

The CDR3 protein is CASSLWVAGLDSYEQYF. As DNA, the CDR3 is TGTGCCAGCAGTTTATGGGTAGCGGGATTAGACTCCTACGAGCAGTACTTC. The chain couples TRBV6-2 or TRBV6-3 to TRBJ2-7; 8 bases match TRBD2. This CDR3 is built from 17 residues. J was trimmed by 0 bases and V by 4 bases; bases with no gene match: 11. Germline V lookup: CDR1 MNHEY, CDR2 SVGEGT.

Here the CDR3 reads CASSSRDRGQEKLFF. The CDR3, as DNA: TGTGCCAGCAGCTCCCGGGACAGGGGGCAAGAAAAACTGTTTTTT. The chain employs TRBV7-9 and TRBJ1-4; 12 positions agree with TRBD1. With V trimmed by 4 bases and J by 8 bases, 5 bases remained unmatched. This CDR3 comprises 15 residues. Germline CDR1 SEHNR, CDR2 FQNEAQ (reference sequence). Combining the CDR3 with reference TRBV7-9 and TRBJ1-4 gives the whole variable domain DTGVSQNPRHKITKRGQNVTFRCDPISEHNRLYWYRQTLGQGPEFLTYFQNEAQLEKSRLLSDRFSAERPKGSFSTLEIQRTEQGDSAMYLCASSSRDRGQEKLFFGSGTQLSVL.

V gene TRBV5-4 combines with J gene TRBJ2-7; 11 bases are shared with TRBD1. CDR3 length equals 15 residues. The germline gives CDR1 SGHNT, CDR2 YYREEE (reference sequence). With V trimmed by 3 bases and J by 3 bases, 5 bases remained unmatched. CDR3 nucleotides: TGTGCCAGCAGCTATTTAGGGACAGGGGGCTACGAGCAGTACTTC. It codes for CASSYLGTGGYEQYF. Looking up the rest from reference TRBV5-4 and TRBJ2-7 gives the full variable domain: ETGVTQSPTHLIKTRGQQVTLRCSSQSGHNTVSWYQQALGQGPQFIFQYYREEENGRGNFPPRFSGLQFPNYSSELNVNALELDDSALYLCASSYLGTGGYEQYFGPGTRLTVT.

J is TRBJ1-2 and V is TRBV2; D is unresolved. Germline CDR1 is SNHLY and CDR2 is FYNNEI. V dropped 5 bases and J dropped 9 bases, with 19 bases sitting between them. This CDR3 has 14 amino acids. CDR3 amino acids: CASSTQVGYNRYTF. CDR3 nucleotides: TGTGCCAGCAGTACTCAGGTTGGGTATAATCGCTACACCTTC.

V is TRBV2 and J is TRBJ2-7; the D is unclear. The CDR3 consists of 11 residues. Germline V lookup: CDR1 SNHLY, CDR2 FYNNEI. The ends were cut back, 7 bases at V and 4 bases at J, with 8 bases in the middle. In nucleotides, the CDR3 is TGTGCCAGCACCGGTGGTTACGAGCAGTACTTC. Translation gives CASTGGYEQYF.

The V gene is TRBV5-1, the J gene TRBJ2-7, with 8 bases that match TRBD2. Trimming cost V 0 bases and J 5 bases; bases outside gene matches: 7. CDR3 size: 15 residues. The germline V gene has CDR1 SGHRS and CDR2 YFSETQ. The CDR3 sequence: CASSLAERESNEQYF. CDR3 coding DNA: TGCGCCAGCAGCTTGGCCGAGCGGGAGTCCAACGAGCAGTACTTC.